This paragraph reports one T cell receptor (beta chain). The sample is drawn from a study of PD-1 blockade in classical Hodgkin lymphoma. Assay used: immunoSEQ multiplex PCR; TCRdb lists only in-frame clones, some missing. The sample records about 47,000 clones, approximately 91% being singletons. The CDR3 contains 15 residues. The junction had 9 bases not matched to a gene; V was cut back by 5 bases and J by 4 bases. CDR1 is SGHRS and CDR2 is YFSETQ in the germline V gene. Time point of the sample: newly diagnosed, previously untreated cHL patient sample. Comparators were PBMCs taken from newly diagnosed, untreated classical Hodgkin lymphoma.

Material: peripheral blood mononuclear cells (PBMCs). This receptor was taken from a human donor with classical Hodgkin lymphoma. The chain has TRBV5-1 and TRBJ2-5; TRBD1 aligns across 9 bases. The CDR3 DNA is TGCGCCAGCAGTCTGGGGACAGGGTATACAGAGACCCAGTACTTC. Its protein is CASSLGTGYTETQYF.